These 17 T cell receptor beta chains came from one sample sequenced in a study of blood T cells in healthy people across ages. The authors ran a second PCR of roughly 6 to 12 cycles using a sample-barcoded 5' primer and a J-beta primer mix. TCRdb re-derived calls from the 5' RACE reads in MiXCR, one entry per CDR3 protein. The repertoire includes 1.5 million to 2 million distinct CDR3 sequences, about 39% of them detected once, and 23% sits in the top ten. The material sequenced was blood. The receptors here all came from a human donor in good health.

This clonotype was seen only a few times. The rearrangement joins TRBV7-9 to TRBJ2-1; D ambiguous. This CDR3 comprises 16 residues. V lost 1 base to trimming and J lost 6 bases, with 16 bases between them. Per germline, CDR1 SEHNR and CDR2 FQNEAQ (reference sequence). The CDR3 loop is CASSLGSGETPNEQFF. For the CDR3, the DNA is TGTGCCAGCAGCTTAGGGTCCGGAGAGACCCCCAATGAGCAGTTCTTC.

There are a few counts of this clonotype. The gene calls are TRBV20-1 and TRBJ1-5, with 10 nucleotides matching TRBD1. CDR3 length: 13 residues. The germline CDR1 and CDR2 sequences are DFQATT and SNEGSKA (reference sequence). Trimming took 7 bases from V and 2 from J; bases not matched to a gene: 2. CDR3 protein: CSGGTGGNQPQHF. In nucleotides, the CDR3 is TGCAGTGGCGGGACAGGGGGCAATCAGCCCCAGCATTTT.

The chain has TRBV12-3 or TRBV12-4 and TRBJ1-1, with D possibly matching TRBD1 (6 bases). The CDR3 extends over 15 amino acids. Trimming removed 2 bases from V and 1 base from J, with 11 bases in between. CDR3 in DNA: TGTGCCAGCAGTTTAACAGGGCGTGCGAACACTGAAGCTTTCTTT. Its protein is CASSLTGRANTEAFF.

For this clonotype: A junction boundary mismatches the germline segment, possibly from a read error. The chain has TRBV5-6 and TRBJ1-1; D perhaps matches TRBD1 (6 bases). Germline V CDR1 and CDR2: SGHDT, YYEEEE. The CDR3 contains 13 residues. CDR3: CASTLGTLREAFF. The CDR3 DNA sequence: TGTGCCAGCACCTTGGGGACATTGAGAGAAGCTTTCTTT.

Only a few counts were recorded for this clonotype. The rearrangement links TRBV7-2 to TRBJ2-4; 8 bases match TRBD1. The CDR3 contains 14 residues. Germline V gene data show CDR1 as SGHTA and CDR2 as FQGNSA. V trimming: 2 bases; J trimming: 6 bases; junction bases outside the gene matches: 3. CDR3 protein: CASSLRTGTNIQYF. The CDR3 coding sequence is TGTGCCAGCAGCTTACGGACAGGGACAAACATTCAGTACTTC.

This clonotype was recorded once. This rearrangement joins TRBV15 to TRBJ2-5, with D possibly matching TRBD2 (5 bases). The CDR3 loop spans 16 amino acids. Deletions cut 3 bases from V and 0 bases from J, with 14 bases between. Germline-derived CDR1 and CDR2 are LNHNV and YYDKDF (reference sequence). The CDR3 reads CATSSDSGMYQETQYF. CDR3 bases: TGTGCCACCAGCAGTGATTCCGGGATGTACCAAGAGACCCAGTACTTC.

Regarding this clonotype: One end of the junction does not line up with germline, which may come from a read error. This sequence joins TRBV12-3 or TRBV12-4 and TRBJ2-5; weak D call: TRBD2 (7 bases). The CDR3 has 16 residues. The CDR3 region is CASSSPLGGVQETRYF. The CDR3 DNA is TGTGCCAGCAGTTCTCCTCTAGGGGGGGTTCAAGAGACCCGGTACTTC.

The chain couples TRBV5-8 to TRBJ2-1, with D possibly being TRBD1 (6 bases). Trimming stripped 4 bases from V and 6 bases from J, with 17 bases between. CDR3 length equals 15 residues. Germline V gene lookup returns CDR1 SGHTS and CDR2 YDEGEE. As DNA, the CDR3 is TGTGCCAGCAGCATTGGGACAAATATCGGCAATGAGCAGTTCTTC. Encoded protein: CASSIGTNIGNEQFF.

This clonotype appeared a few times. CDR3 residues: CASSLAHQARYGYTF. The CDR3, as DNA: TGTGCCAGCAGCTTAGCCCATCAGGCCCGCTATGGCTACACCTTC. This chain links TRBV7-2 with TRBJ1-2; D is unresolved. Germline-derived CDR1 and CDR2 are SGHTA and FQGNSA. V was shortened by 0 bases and J by 4 bases, with 12 bases between the two germline ends. CDR3 length: 15 amino acids.

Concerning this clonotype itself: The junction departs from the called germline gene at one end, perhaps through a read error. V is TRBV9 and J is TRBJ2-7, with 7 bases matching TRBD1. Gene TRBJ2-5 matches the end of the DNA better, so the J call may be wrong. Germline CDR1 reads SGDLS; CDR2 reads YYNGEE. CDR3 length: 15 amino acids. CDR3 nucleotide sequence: TGTGCCGGCAGCCCCGAGGGGGCAGTAGTAGAGACCCAGTACTTC. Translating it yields CAGSPEGAVVETQYF.

The CDR3 coding sequence is TGTGCCAGCAGCTTACTCAAGGGGGCAGGGGCTCCCGAGCAGTACTTC. Translating gives CASSLLKGAGAPEQYF. The gene calls are TRBV7-9 and TRBJ2-4, with 7 bases fitting TRBD1. The J call may be wrong; the DNA end is better matched by TRBJ2-7. CDR1 is SEHNR, CDR2 FQNEAQ, per germline (reference sequence). The CDR3 extends over 16 amino acids.

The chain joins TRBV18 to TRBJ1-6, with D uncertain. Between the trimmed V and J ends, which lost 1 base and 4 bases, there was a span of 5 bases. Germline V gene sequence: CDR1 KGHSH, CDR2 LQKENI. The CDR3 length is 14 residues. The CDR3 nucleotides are TGTGCCAGCTCACCACAGGAATATAATTCACCCCTCCACTTT. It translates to CASSPQEYNSPLHF.

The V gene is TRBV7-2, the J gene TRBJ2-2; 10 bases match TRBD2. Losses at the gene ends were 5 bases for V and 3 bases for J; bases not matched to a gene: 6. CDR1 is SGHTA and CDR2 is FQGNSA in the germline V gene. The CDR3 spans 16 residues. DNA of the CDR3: TGTGCCAGCAGCCCAGCGGGGGGGCTGGACACCGGGGAGCTGTTTTTT. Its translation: CASSPAGGLDTGELFF.

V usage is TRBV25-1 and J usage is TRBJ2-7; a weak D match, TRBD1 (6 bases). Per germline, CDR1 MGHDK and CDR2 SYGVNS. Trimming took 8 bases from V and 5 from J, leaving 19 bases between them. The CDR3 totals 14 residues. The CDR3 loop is CASRPPARGHEQYF. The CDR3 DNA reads TGTGCCAGCCGCCCACCCGCCAGGGGCCACGAGCAGTACTTC.

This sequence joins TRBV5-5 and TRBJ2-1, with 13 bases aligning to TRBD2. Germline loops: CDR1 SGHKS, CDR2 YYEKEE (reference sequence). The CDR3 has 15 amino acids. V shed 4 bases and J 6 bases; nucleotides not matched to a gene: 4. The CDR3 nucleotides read TGTGCCAGCAGCCCGGGACTAGCGGGGTTCAATGAGCAGTTCTTC. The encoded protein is CASSPGLAGFNEQFF. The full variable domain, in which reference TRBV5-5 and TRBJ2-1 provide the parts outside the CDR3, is DAGVTQSPTHLIKTRGQQVTLRCSPISGHKSVSWYQQVLGQGPQFIFQYYEKEERGRGNFPDRFSARQFPNYSSELNVNALLLGDSALYLCASSPGLAGFNEQFFGPGTRLTVL.

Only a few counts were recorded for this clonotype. The CDR3 is CASSPAANTGELFF. The CDR3 nucleotides read TGTGCCAGCAGCCCTGCCGCGAACACCGGGGAGCTGTTTTTT. The chain couples TRBV7-2 to TRBJ2-2; no clear D gene. V lost 5 bases and J 0 bases, leaving 7 bases between the germline ends. The CDR3 has 14 residues. Germline V gene data show CDR1 as SGHTA and CDR2 as FQGNSA.

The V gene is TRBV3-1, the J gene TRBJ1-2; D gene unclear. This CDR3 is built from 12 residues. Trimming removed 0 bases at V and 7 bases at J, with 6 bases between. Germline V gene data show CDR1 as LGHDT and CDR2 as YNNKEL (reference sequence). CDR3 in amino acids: CASSQDESGYTF. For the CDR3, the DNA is TGTGCCAGCAGCCAAGATGAGTCTGGCTACACCTTC. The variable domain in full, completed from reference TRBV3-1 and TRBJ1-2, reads DTAVSQTPKYLVTQMGNDKSIKCEQNLGHDTMYWYKQDSKKFLKIMFSYNNKELIINETVPNRFSPKSPDKAHLNLHINSLELGDSAVYFCASSQDESGYTFGSGTRLTVV.